This TCR beta chain was observed in a study of CD8 T cells in ankylosing spondylitis listed by TCRdb under 2017. About the full investigation: T cell receptor beta repertoires were profiled in healthy donors and ankylosing spondylitis patients so that disease-linked TCR variants could be found. The full study cohort comprised about 25 ankylosing spondylitis patients and approximately 100 healthy donors. Peripheral blood was sampled, and synovial fluid was also collected from ankylosing spondylitis patients.

CDR1 and CDR2 are drawn from the germline V gene: SGDLS, YYNGEE. Trimming at the junction amounts to 0 bases on V and 7 bases on J, and the germline ends lie 16 bases apart. From its cysteine to its phenylalanine, the CDR3 spans 15 amino acids. Only CDR3 DNA remains: 45 bases, in frame from the first base. With regard to this clonotype: Which antigen it targets is not known. Per-base quality was not reported, and no clone a single base away is much larger than it.

Instrument on record: Illumina HiSeq 2500. TCR beta libraries were prepared by quantitative 5'-RACE with molecular barcodes. Processing in the source paper ran as follows. A new computational method, built on a probabilistic model of VDJ rearrangement, was used to identify disease-linked TCR variants. TCRdb reran the public reads through fastp at Q25 and MiXCR, keeping productive beta chains. Rows with a matching CDR3 protein are joined into one entry that keeps the most common DNA and genes. The V and J calls come from TCRdb's annotation, not from the publication. This sample gives about 250,000 distinct CDR3 sequences in total; about 30% of them show up just once. 3.5% to 4.5% of the sample rests with the top ten. The full study reports these points: A TCR beta motif made up of 7 to 9 highly homologous amino acid variants appeared to be characteristic of blood from ankylosing spondylitis patients. The disease-linked clones were reported as significantly enriched in matched synovial fluid samples from ankylosing spondylitis patients. The disease-linked clones had a CD8+ phenotype and were found at relatively low frequencies in peripheral blood. Some motif variants had previously been reported in the synovial fluid and blood of reactive arthritis patients, which suggests shared mechanisms of disease initiation.

This TCR was recovered from a male donor with ankylosing spondylitis or in good health (not recorded which). Sample: blood, either unsorted or a sorted T cell fraction (not recorded which). The rearranged chain carries TRBV9 and TRBJ1-2; the D gene is not confidently resolved. The nucleotide sequence reads as follows: TGTGCCAGCAGCGTAGAGGGCAGCTTAAAGGGTGGCTACACCTTC. This sequence encodes CASSVEGSLKGGYTF.